Following are 19 T cell receptor beta chains from one sample sequenced in a study of radiation and T cells in renal cell carcinoma (dated by TCRdb to about 2020). The time point label of this sample denotes: blood 4 weeks post-SBRT, at nephrectomy. The treatment or condition label corresponds to: 15 Gy SBRT to primary tumor, nephrectomy 4 weeks later. The library relied on the immunoSEQ multiplex PCR assay. In TCRdb, the immuneACCESS table is reduced to in-frame sequences with V and J assigned. These tables do not hold every clone; where another copy was compared, an unresolved V gene accounts for under half, and the others remain unexplained. The sample table lists over 120,000 clones, around nine tenths of them with a count of one. The ten largest make up less than 20% of the sample. The sample here was blood, taken from a patient whose treatment included radiotherapy and nephrectomy. The receptor set was obtained from a woman in her forties or fifties with renal cell carcinoma.

The V and J genes are TRBV11-2 and TRBJ1-2; 7 bases are a match to TRBD1. V lost 5 bases and J lost 6; bases outside the gene matches: 6. Germline V gene lookup returns CDR1 SGHAT and CDR2 FQNNGV. The CDR3 length is 13 residues. CDR3 amino acids: CASSPGQDHGYTF. The CDR3 DNA reads as TGTGCCAGCAGCCCTGGACAGGATCATGGCTACACCTTC. The variable domain in full, completed from reference TRBV11-2 and TRBJ1-2, reads EAGVAQSPRYKIIEKRQSVAFWCNPISGHATLYWYQQILGQGPKLLIQFQNNGVVDDSQLPKDRFSAERLKGVDSTLKIQPAKLEDSAVYLCASSPGQDHGYTFGSGTRLTVV.

J is TRBJ1-5 and V is TRBV29-1; tentative D call: TRBD1 (6 bases). Germline-derived CDR1 and CDR2 are SQVTM and ANQGSEA. Trimming removed 3 bases at V and 7 bases at J, with 13 bases between. This CDR3 has 13 residues. The CDR3 sequence: CSVDSGGGQPQHF. The CDR3 region has the DNA TGCAGCGTTGACTCGGGGGGCGGCCAGCCCCAGCATTTT.

This clone was picked up one time. The CDR3 region has the DNA TGTGCCAGCAGCTTAGGGGCTAGCGGGAGTACCAATGAGCAGTTCTTC. Amino acids: CASSLGASGSTNEQFF. The chain joins TRBV7-6 to TRBJ2-1, with TRBD2 matching over 10 bases. CDR1 and CDR2 (germline): SGHVS, FNYEAQ. The CDR3 loop spans 16 amino acids. Unmatched junction bases numbered 6, after V lost 1 base and J lost 6 bases.

V is TRBV19 and J is TRBJ1-2; D uncertain. This CDR3 comprises 13 residues. Germline CDR1 is LNHDA and CDR2 is SQIVND (reference sequence). V was shortened by 0 bases and J by 8 bases, with 10 bases between the two germline ends. CDR3 nucleotide sequence: TGTGCCAGTAGTATAGATTTGTCGAGGGGCTACACCTTC. Residues: CASSIDLSRGYTF.

CDR3 nucleotides: TGTGCCAGCAGCTTAGCCTCGGACAGGGGAGAGACCCAGTACTTC. Translated: CASSLASDRGETQYF. This sequence joins TRBV11-3 and TRBJ2-5; TRBD1 matches 9 bases. Germline V CDR1 and CDR2: SGHNT, YENEEA. The CDR3 runs to 15 residues. With V trimmed by 1 base and J by 4 bases, 4 bases remained unmatched.

This chain links TRBV5-6 with TRBJ1-2; D gene unclear. CDR3 size: 13 residues. The V and J ends lost 4 bases and 8 bases respectively, with 15 bases between them. Germline loops: CDR1 SGHDT, CDR2 YYEEEE. As DNA, the CDR3 is TGTGCCAGCAGCCCCCTAGAGGCACGGGGCTACACCTTC. Translation: CASSPLEARGYTF.

The chain joins TRBV7-2 to TRBJ2-5; D unclear. CDR1 is SGHTA and CDR2 is FQGNSA in the germline V gene. CDR3 length equals 13 residues. V lost 2 bases to trimming and J lost 2 bases, with 6 bases between them. CDR3 DNA: TGTGCCAGCAGCTTACTAGTTCAAGAGACCCAGTACTTC. Protein sequence: CASSLLVQETQYF.

This chain links TRBV4-2 with TRBJ2-5; TRBD2 aligns across 10 bases. The CDR3 covers 17 residues. V dropped 0 bases and J dropped 3; count of bases not matched to a gene: 7. Per the germline V gene, CDR1 is LGHNA and CDR2 is YNFKEQ. CDR3: CASSQEAGGRVEETQYF. The CDR3 bases are TGTGCCAGCAGCCAAGAAGCGGGAGGGCGGGTAGAAGAGACCCAGTACTTC.

This chain joins TRBV2 and TRBJ1-2, with D possibly being TRBD1 (6 bases). Deletions cut 2 bases from V and 6 bases from J, with 7 bases between. CDR1 is SNHLY and CDR2 is FYNNEI in the germline V gene. This CDR3 is built from 12 residues. The chain's CDR3 is CASSETGNGYTF. CDR3 coding DNA: TGTGCCAGCAGTGAAACAGGGAATGGCTACACCTTC.

The rearrangement links TRBV27 to TRBJ2-3; D is possibly TRBD2 (5 bases). With 10 bases removed from V and 9 bases from J, the gap between germline ends came to 11 bases. From germline, CDR1 is MNHEY and CDR2 SMNVEV (reference sequence). This CDR3 comprises 10 residues. CDR3 in amino acids: CATSEGTQYF. The DNA for the CDR3 is TGTGCCACCTCCGAGGGAACGCAGTATTTT.

This chain connects TRBV7-2 to TRBJ1-6, with 8 bases identical to TRBD1. This CDR3 contains 17 residues. CDR1 is SGHTA and CDR2 is FQGNSA in the germline V gene. The J segment lost 7 bases and the V segment lost 3 bases, leaving 11 bases of the junction unmatched. CDR3 in amino acids: CASSLVETRQGNSPLHF. CDR3 nucleotide sequence: TGTGCCAGCAGCTTGGTCGAAACAAGACAGGGGAATTCACCCCTCCACTTT.

The chain uses TRBV7-9 and TRBJ2-1; D not certain. There are 12 residues in the CDR3. The germline V gene encodes CDR1 SEHNR and CDR2 FQNEAQ (reference sequence). The V end lost 11 bases, the J end lost 4 bases, and 12 bases lay between the germline ends. CDR3 region: CAGSGLYNEQFF. CDR3 coding DNA: TGTGCCGGCTCCGGGCTGTACAATGAGCAGTTCTTC.

The rearrangement joins TRBV19 to TRBJ1-5; D might be TRBD1 (6 bases). CDR1 LNHDA and CDR2 SQIVND come from the germline V gene (reference sequence). The V end lost 5 bases, the J end lost 6 bases, and 17 bases lay between the germline ends. This CDR3 is 15 amino acids long. This CDR3 is CASSVQGGDSQPQHF. CDR3 DNA sequence: TGTGCCAGTAGTGTACAGGGAGGGGATAGTCAGCCCCAGCATTTT.

The chain's CDR3 is CASSRDFNQPQHF. CDR3 sequence (DNA): TGTGCCAGCAGCCGGGATTTTAATCAGCCCCAGCATTTT. The chain employs TRBV6-5 and TRBJ1-5; D ambiguous. The CDR3 consists of 13 residues. CDR1 and CDR2 (germline): MNHEY, SVGAGI. With 6 bases removed from V and 4 bases from J, the gap between germline ends came to 10 bases.

V gene TRBV7-9 combines with J gene TRBJ2-3; 10 nucleotides align to TRBD2. J was trimmed by 6 bases and V by 3 bases; bases with no gene match: 9. Germline loops: CDR1 SEHNR, CDR2 FQNEAQ (reference sequence). This CDR3 is 16 amino acids long. DNA of the CDR3: TGTGCCAGCAGCTTCGCGTTTTTAGCGGGAGGCGATACGCAGTATTTT. Its translation is CASSFAFLAGGDTQYF.

The J gene is TRBJ1-6, the V gene TRBV10-3; D is perhaps TRBD1 (5 bases). Trimming removed 6 bases from V and 7 bases from J, with 16 bases in between. From germline, CDR1 is ENHRY and CDR2 SYGVKD. The CDR3 is 15 residues long. The CDR3 nucleotides are TGTGCCATCAGATTCGACAGCTGGCCGAATTCACCCCTCCACTTT. This translates into CAIRFDSWPNSPLHF.

The chain combines TRBV30 with TRBJ2-3; D remains unclear. Germline V gene data show CDR1 as GTSNPN and CDR2 as SVGIG (reference sequence). Trimming removed 2 bases at V and 2 bases at J, with 5 bases between. The CDR3 is 12 residues long. For the CDR3, the DNA is TGTGCCTGGAGTAGGGCCACAGATACGCAGTATTTT. This gives the protein CAWSRATDTQYF.

This rearrangement joins TRBV14 to TRBJ2-5, with TRBD2 matching 9 bases. This CDR3 spans 16 amino acids. Germline V CDR1 and CDR2: SGHDN, FVKESK. V was clipped by 4 bases and J by 4 bases; unmatched bases: 10. This chain's CDR3 is CASSPGFSGSSETQYF. The CDR3 DNA sequence: TGTGCCAGCAGCCCGGGATTTAGCGGGAGCTCAGAGACCCAGTACTTC. Based on the CDR3 plus reference TRBV14 and TRBJ2-5, the full variable domain is EAGVTQFPSHSVIEKGQTVTLRCDPISGHDNLYWYRRVMGKEIKFLLHFVKESKQDESGMPNNRFLAERTGGTYSTLKVQPAELEDSGVYFCASSPGFSGSSETQYFGPGTRLLVL.

About this clone: Other DNA sequences in this sample translate to the same CDR3. The chain carries TRBV6-1 and TRBJ1-5; 9 bases map to TRBD1. The germline V gene encodes CDR1 MNHNS and CDR2 SASEGT. CDR3 length equals 14 residues. Trimming at V came to 7 bases and at J to 2 bases, leaving 3 bases not matched to a gene. The CDR3 DNA is TGTGCCAGCACTAGGACAGGGGGCAATCAGCCCCAGCATTTT. Translation gives CASTRTGGNQPQHF.